These 20 T cell receptor beta chains share one sample of origin, sequenced in a study of shared clonotypes between healthy human individuals. Here immunoSEQ multiplex PCR was the method, and the copy in TCRdb shows in-frame clones only, minus some. The table records over 1.4 million clones, about 96% of them present only once. Sequencing was performed on naive CD4+ T cells sorted from blood. Described subset: CD45RA+ positively selected. All receptors come from a man aged 25-45 years in good health.

The chain uses TRBV18 and TRBJ1-1, with D maybe TRBD1 (5 bases). Germline loops: CDR1 KGHSH, CDR2 LQKENI. The CDR3 has 15 amino acids. Between the trimmed V and J ends, which lost 1 base and 3 bases, there was a span of 12 bases. CDR3 sequence (DNA): TGTGCCAGCTCACCACACCCCCCAGGGTACACTGAAGCTTTCTTT. It is translated as CASSPHPPGYTEAFF.

The chain employs TRBV27 and TRBJ2-1; 8 bases line up with TRBD1. The CDR3 loop spans 15 amino acids. Trimming removed 5 bases from V and 8 bases from J; junction bases left unmatched: 11. The germline CDR1 and CDR2 sequences are MNHEY and SMNVEV (reference sequence). CDR3 loop: CASSDFRGPPHEQFF. The CDR3 DNA reads TGTGCCAGCAGTGACTTCAGGGGGCCCCCGCATGAGCAGTTCTTC.

The V gene is TRBV6-4, the J gene TRBJ2-2; 12 nucleotides agree with TRBD2. The CDR3 is made up of 16 amino acids. V lost 8 bases, J lost 6 bases, and 10 bases stayed unmatched. CDR1 is MRHNA, CDR2 SNTAGT, per germline. The CDR3 DNA sequence: TGTGCCAGCGATCAAATAACTAGCGGGAGGCCCGGGGAGCTGTTTTTT. Its translation: CASDQITSGRPGELFF.

V usage is TRBV19 and J usage is TRBJ1-2; 7 bases fit TRBD1. After removal of 4 bases from V and 7 bases from J, the junction contained 15 bases not matched to a gene. This CDR3 comprises 16 residues. Germline CDR1 LNHDA, CDR2 SQIVND (reference sequence). The CDR3 sequence: CASSTLGQAVWSGYTF. The DNA of the CDR3 is TGTGCCAGTAGTACCCTCGGACAGGCTGTGTGGAGTGGCTACACCTTC.

The rearrangement links TRBV4-3 to TRBJ2-7; D call uncertain. Germline loops: CDR1 LGHNA, CDR2 YSLEER. This CDR3 is 14 amino acids long. With 1 base removed from V and 2 bases from J, the gap between germline ends came to 9 bases. This chain's CDR3 is CASSQGIATYEQYF. CDR3 nucleotide sequence: TGCGCCAGCAGCCAAGGGATTGCTACCTACGAGCAGTACTTC.

The chain is built from TRBV18 and TRBJ2-3, with TRBD2 matching 9 bases. The CDR3 length is 16 residues. Germline V gene sequence: CDR1 KGHSH, CDR2 LQKENI. V shed 6 bases and J 0 bases; nucleotides not matched to a gene: 7. This chain's CDR3 is CASSVGLAQSTDTQYF. The CDR3 DNA sequence: TGTGCCAGCTCCGTGGGACTAGCTCAAAGCACAGATACGCAGTATTTT.

V is TRBV6-5 and J is TRBJ2-7; TRBD1 matches 9 bases. V shed 6 bases, J shed 6 bases, and the junction held 9 bases outside the gene matches. The CDR3 has 14 amino acids. Looked up from germline, CDR1 is MNHEY and CDR2 is SVGAGI. CDR3 loop: CASRKQGARREQYF. In nucleotides, the CDR3 is TGTGCCAGCAGAAAACAGGGGGCGCGTCGCGAGCAGTACTTC.

The rearrangement links TRBV18 to TRBJ2-7; D may correspond to TRBD1 or TRBD2 (5 bases each). Germline V gene data show CDR1 as KGHSH and CDR2 as LQKENI. V was shortened by 2 bases and J by 2 bases, with 13 bases between the two germline ends. The CDR3 has 15 amino acids. The CDR3 region has the DNA TGTGCCAGCTCACCAACCGGGACCGAAGCCTACGAGCAGTACTTC. Protein sequence: CASSPTGTEAYEQYF. Together with reference TRBV18 and TRBJ2-7, the CDR3 gives the full variable domain: NAGVMQNPRHLVRRRGQEARLRCSPMKGHSHVYWYRQLPEEGLKFMVYLQKENIIDESGMPKERFSAEFPKEGPSILRIQQVVRGDSAAYFCASSPTGTEAYEQYFGPGTRLTVT.

The V call is TRBV28, the J call TRBJ1-5; D is perhaps TRBD1 (5 bases). Trimming took off 3 bases at V and 0 bases at J, with 12 bases between the two ends. CDR1 and CDR2 from the germline V gene are MDHEN and SYDVKM. The CDR3 length is 16 residues. Here the CDR3 reads CASSFDRNYSNQPQHF. The CDR3, as DNA: TGTGCCAGCAGTTTTGACAGAAACTATAGCAATCAGCCCCAGCATTTT.

V usage is TRBV19 and J usage is TRBJ2-5; the D gene is possibly TRBD1 (6 bases). Germline CDR1 and CDR2: LNHDA and SQIVND (reference sequence). The CDR3 extends over 13 amino acids. The V end lost 10 bases, the J end lost 1 base, and 13 bases lay between the germline ends. CDR3 region: CATKGDPQETQYF. CDR3 DNA sequence: TGTGCCACCAAGGGGGACCCCCAAGAGACCCAGTACTTC.

The genes are TRBV7-8 and TRBJ2-1; D is ambiguous. CDR1 SGHVS and CDR2 FQNEAQ come from the germline V gene. Trimming stripped 1 base from V and 0 bases from J, with 10 bases between. CDR3 length equals 16 residues. The CDR3 reads CASSLVVPSSYNEQFF. CDR3 nucleotides: TGTGCCAGCAGCTTAGTTGTACCCAGCTCCTACAATGAGCAGTTCTTC. The variable domain in full, completed from reference TRBV7-8 and TRBJ2-1, reads GAGVSQSPRYKVAKRGQDVALRCDPISGHVSLFWYQQALGQGPEFLTYFQNEAQLDKSGLPSDRFFAERPEGSVSTLKIQRTQQEDSAVYLCASSLVVPSSYNEQFFGPGTRLTVL.

The V gene is TRBV5-4, the J gene TRBJ2-3, with 7 bases aligning to TRBD2. The CDR3 sequence is 16 residues long. Germline V gene data show CDR1 as SGHNT and CDR2 as YYREEE (reference sequence). With V trimmed by 0 bases and J by 2 bases, 6 bases remained unmatched. CDR3 in DNA: TGTGCCAGCAGCTTGGATGCGGGAGAGCCCACAGATACGCAGTATTTT. This codes for CASSLDAGEPTDTQYF.

As concerns this clone: The sample carries other DNA sequences with the same CDR3. V and J are TRBV9 and TRBJ2-1; tentative D call: TRBD2 (6 bases). Trimming stripped 0 bases from V and 3 bases from J, with 7 bases between. The CDR3 is 14 residues long. The germline gives CDR1 SGDLS, CDR2 YYNGEE. CDR3 in amino acids: CASSVDGGYNEQFF. The DNA for the CDR3 is TGTGCCAGCAGCGTAGACGGGGGCTACAATGAGCAGTTCTTC.

This sequence joins TRBV29-1 and TRBJ2-3; 10 nucleotides agree with TRBD1. With V trimmed by 7 bases and J by 3 bases, 7 bases remained unmatched. The CDR3 loop spans 14 amino acids. CDR1 and CDR2 from the germline V gene are SQVTM and ANQGSEA. DNA of the CDR3: TGCAGCGCGGACGGGACAGGGGAGACAGATACGCAGTATTTT. The encoded protein is CSADGTGETDTQYF.

The chain links TRBV29-1 to TRBJ2-1, with 7 bases lining up with TRBD2. V shed 4 bases, J shed 2 bases, and the junction held 5 bases outside the gene matches. The germline V gene encodes CDR1 SQVTM and CDR2 ANQGSEA. The CDR3 sequence is 14 residues long. CDR3 nucleotides: TGCAGCGTTGGAACGGGAGGACCCTACAATGAGCAGTTCTTC. Translated, it gives CSVGTGGPYNEQFF.

The chain joins TRBV6-5 to TRBJ2-7, with 8 bases lining up with TRBD1. The CDR3 has 15 residues. Germline CDR1 and CDR2: MNHEY and SVGAGI. V shed 6 bases, J shed 0 bases, and the junction held 7 bases outside the gene matches. CDR3 loop: CASRVRTGFSYEQYF. DNA of the CDR3: TGTGCCAGCAGAGTGAGGACAGGGTTCTCCTACGAGCAGTACTTC.

The chain combines TRBV28 with TRBJ2-4, with TRBD2 as a possible D gene (6 bases). The CDR3 spans 16 residues. Germline values: CDR1 MDHEN, CDR2 SYDVKM. Trimming left V 3 bases short and J 0 bases short, with 12 bases between. The CDR3 DNA sequence: TGTGCCAGCAGTTTTGGACTATCCGTAGCCAAAAACATTCAGTACTTC. Amino acids: CASSFGLSVAKNIQYF.

This clone was seen only once. The chain is built from TRBV15 and TRBJ2-1; no clear D gene. Trimming took off 8 bases at V and 0 bases at J, with 5 bases between the two ends. The CDR3 length is 12 residues. Germline V CDR1 and CDR2: LNHNV, YYDKDF (reference sequence). CDR3 region: CATHSSYNEQFF. Here the CDR3 DNA reads TGTGCCACCCATAGCTCCTACAATGAGCAGTTCTTC.

This sequence joins TRBV30 and TRBJ1-2; D remains ambiguous. Trimming pared 1 base from V and 3 bases from J, leaving 15 bases between. CDR1 GTSNPN and CDR2 SVGIG come from the germline V gene (reference sequence). CDR3 size: 15 residues. CDR3 loop: CAWSAVIDAHYGYTF. The CDR3 region has the DNA TGTGCCTGGAGTGCCGTCATCGATGCCCACTATGGCTACACCTTC. Complete variable domain (other parts from reference TRBV30 and TRBJ1-2): SQTIHQWPATLVQPVGSPLSLECTVEGTSNPNLYWYRQAAGRGLQLLFYSVGIGQISSEVPQNLSASRPQDRQFILSSKKLLLSDSGFYLCAWSAVIDAHYGYTFGSGTRLTVV.

V gene TRBV6-1 combines with J gene TRBJ2-3; no clear D gene. Trimming took off 8 bases at V and 3 bases at J, with 12 bases between the two ends. Germline V CDR1 and CDR2: MNHNS, SASEGT. The CDR3 is made up of 13 amino acids. CDR3 amino acids: CASSLSGTDTQYF. The CDR3 region has the DNA TGTGCCAGCTCCCTCTCTGGGACAGATACGCAGTATTTT.